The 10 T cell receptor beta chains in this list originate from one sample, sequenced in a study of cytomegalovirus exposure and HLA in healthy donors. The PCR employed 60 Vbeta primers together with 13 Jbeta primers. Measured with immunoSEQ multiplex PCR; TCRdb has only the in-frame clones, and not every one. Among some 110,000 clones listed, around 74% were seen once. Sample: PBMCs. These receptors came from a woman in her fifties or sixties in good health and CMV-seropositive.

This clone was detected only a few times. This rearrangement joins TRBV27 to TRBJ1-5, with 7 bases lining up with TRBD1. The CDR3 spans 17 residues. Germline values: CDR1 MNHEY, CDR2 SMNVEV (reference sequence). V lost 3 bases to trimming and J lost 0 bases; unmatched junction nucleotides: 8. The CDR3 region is CASSLYGTAYSNQPQHF. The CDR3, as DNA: TGTGCCAGCAGTTTGTATGGGACAGCATATAGCAATCAGCCCCAGCATTTT.

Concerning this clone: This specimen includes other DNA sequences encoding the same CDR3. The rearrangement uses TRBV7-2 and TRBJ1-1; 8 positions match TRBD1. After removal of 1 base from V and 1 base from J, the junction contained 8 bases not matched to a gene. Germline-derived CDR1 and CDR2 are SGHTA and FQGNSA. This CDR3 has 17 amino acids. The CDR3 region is CASSLVGTGYQNTEAFF. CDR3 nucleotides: TGTGCCAGCAGCTTAGTGGGGACAGGTTACCAGAACACTGAAGCTTTCTTT.

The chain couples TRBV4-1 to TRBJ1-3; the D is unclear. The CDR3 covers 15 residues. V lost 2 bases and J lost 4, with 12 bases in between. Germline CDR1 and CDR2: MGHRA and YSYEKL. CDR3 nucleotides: TGCGCCAGCAGCCAACCCTCGAGGCCGGGAAACACCATATATTTT. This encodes CASSQPSRPGNTIYF.

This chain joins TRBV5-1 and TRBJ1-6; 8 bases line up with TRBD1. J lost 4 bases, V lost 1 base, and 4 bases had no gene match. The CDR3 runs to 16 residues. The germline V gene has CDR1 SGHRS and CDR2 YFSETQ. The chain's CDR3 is CASSLMGQDYNSPLHF. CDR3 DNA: TGCGCCAGCAGCTTGATGGGACAGGATTATAATTCACCCCTCCACTTT.

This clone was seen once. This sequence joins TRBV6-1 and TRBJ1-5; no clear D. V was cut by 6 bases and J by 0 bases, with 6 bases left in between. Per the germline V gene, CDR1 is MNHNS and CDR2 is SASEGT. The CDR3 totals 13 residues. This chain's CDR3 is CASSDISNQPQHF. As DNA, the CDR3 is TGTGCCAGCAGCGACATTAGCAATCAGCCCCAGCATTTT.

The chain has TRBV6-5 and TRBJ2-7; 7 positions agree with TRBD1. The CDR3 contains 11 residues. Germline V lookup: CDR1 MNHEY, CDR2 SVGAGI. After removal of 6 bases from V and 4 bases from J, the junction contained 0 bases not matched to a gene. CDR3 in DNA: TGTGCCAGCAGACAGGGGTACGAGCAGTACTTC. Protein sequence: CASRQGYEQYF.

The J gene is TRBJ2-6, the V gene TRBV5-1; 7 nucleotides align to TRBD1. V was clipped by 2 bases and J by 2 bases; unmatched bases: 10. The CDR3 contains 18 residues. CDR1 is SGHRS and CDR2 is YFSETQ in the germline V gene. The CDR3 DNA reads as TGCGCCAGCAGCTTTGTCCCTTTTGACAGGGCTGGGGCCAACGTCCTGACTTTC. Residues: CASSFVPFDRAGANVLTF. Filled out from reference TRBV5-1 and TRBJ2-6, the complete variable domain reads KAGVTQTPRYLIKTRGQQVTLSCSPISGHRSVSWYQQTPGQGLQFLFEYFSETQRNKGNFPGRFSGRQFSNSRSEMNVSTLELGDSALYLCASSFVPFDRAGANVLTFGAGSRLTVL.

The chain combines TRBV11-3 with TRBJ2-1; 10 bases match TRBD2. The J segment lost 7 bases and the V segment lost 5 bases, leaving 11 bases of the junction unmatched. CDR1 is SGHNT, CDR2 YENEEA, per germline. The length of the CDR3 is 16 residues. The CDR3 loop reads CASSRGAGGSGNEQFF. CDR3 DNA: TGTGCCAGCAGCCGAGGAGCGGGGGGGTCGGGAAATGAGCAGTTCTTC.

The CDR3 DNA sequence: TGTGCCAGCAGCGTGGCGCCTAGCGACTCCTACGAGCAGTACTTC. It yields the protein CASSVAPSDSYEQYF. This sequence joins TRBV9 and TRBJ2-7; maybe TRBD2 (6 bases). Trimming left V 2 bases short and J 0 bases short, with 12 bases between. The germline V gene has CDR1 SGDLS and CDR2 YYNGEE. This CDR3 contains 15 residues.

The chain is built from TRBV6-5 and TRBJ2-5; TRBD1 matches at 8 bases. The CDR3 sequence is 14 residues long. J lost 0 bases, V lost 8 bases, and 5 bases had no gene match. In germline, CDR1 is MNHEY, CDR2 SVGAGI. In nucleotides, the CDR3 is TGTGCCAGCTTGGGCAGGGGGCACCAAGAGACCCAGTACTTC. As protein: CASLGRGHQETQYF.